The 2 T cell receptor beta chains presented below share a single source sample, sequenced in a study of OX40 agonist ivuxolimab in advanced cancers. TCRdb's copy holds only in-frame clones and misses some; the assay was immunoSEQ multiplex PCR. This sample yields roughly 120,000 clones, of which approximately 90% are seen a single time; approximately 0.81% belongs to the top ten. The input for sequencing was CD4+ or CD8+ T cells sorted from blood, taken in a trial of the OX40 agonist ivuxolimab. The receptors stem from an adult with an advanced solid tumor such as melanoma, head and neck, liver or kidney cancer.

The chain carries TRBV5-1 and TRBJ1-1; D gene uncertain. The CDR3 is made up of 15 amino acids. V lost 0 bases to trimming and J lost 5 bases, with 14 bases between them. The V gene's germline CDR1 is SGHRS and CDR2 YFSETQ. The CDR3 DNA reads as TGCGCCAGCAGCTTGGCCACGACGACGGGAACTGAAGCTTTCTTT. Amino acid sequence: CASSLATTTGTEAFF. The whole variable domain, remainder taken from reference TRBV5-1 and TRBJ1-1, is KAGVTQTPRYLIKTRGQQVTLSCSPISGHRSVSWYQQTPGQGLQFLFEYFSETQRNKGNFPGRFSGRQFSNSRSEMNVSTLELGDSALYLCASSLATTTGTEAFFGQGTRLTVV.

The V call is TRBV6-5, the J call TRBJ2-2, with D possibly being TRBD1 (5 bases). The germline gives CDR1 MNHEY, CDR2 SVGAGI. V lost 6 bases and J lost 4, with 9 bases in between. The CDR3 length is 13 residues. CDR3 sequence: CASRLDSTGELFF. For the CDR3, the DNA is TGTGCCAGCAGACTTGACAGCACCGGGGAGCTGTTTTTT.